The sequence of this TCR beta chain was determined in a study of shared clonotypes between healthy human individuals. PCR replicates performed on unsorted PBMC used around 0.3 ug DNA, 30,000 or so T cell genomes. TCRdb's table, derived via immunoSEQ multiplex PCR, lists solely in-frame clones and lacks some. This table holds about 480,000 clones, approximately 79% found once. The germline CDR1 and CDR2 sequences are LNHDA and SQIVND (reference sequence). The V end lost 5 bases, the J end lost 2 bases, and 11 bases lay between the germline ends. The CDR3 runs to 14 residues. The TCR sequence derives from a middle-aged woman in good health. Some clones in this sample may be carry-over from other donors' samples. The sample taken for sequencing was PBMCs. This chain links TRBV19 with TRBJ2-3, with TRBD2 as a possible D gene (6 bases). The CDR3: CASSVRGLTDTQYF. For the CDR3, the DNA is TGTGCCAGTAGTGTGCGGGGCCTCACAGATACGCAGTATTTT.